The present entry profiles one T cell receptor beta chain with its context. No antigen is known for it. TCR beta libraries were built with iRepertoire HTBI primers and Arm-PCR of CDR3 regions. TCRdb redid the calling of the multiplex PCR reads with MiXCR, one entry per CDR3 protein. The sample holds 400,000 to 450,000 distinct CDR3 sequences, under 15% seen once. V was trimmed by 0 bases and J by 7 bases, leaving 10 bases between them. Germline V gives CDR1 LGHDT, CDR2 YNNKEL (reference sequence). CDR3 length: 13 amino acids. The data were taken from a study of regulatory T cells in long-lasting Graves disease. Study-level results: Among persistent patients, a larger number of public clonotypes were shared (approximately 3,000) than among newly diagnosed patients (more than 850).

Time point denoted: newly diagnosed GD, antithyroid drugs for less than 3 months. RNA isolated from PBMCs was used to make the TCR library. These sequences were also reported in another study, on T cells in Graves' hyperthyroidism and ophthalmopathy. That report adds: Not enrolled were patients with uncontrolled infection, other autoimmune disease, pregnancy or lactation. Diagnoses were made from clinical symptoms, serum measures (thyroxine and TRAb), thyroid ultrasound and orbital computed tomography.

The sample consisted of peripheral blood mononuclear cells (PBMCs), taken at new diagnosis, from a patient treated with antithyroid drugs. The clonotype comes from a woman aged 25 to 39 with Graves disease. This chain connects TRBV3-1 to TRBJ2-7; D ambiguous. CDR3 DNA sequence: TGTGCCAGCAGCCAAGATCGTTTGGTAGAGCAGTACTTC. This translates into CASSQDRLVEQYF.